This TCR beta chain was found in a study of blood T cell repertoires in COVID-19. Across the whole study: Samples of COVID-19 (acute and convalescent) were obtained from the United States, Italy and Spain. Sources were T cells, B-cell-depleted T cells, or PBMCs; the material itself was cDNA or gDNA.

Authors' analysis steps: Estimated nucleated cell counts came from reference gene primer amplification. Some clones are missing from TCRdb's copy, which holds only in-frame ones; the method was immunoSEQ multiplex PCR. The V and J calls and clone size come from that table; D and trimming were worked out from the DNA. Of about 90,000 clones listed, 85% to 95% are singletons. This CDR3 region has 13 residues. V was cut by 4 bases and J by 6 bases, with 14 bases left in between. Germline CDR1 and CDR2: SGHNT and YYREEE (reference sequence). The chain links TRBV5-4 to TRBJ2-7; the D gene is possibly TRBD1 (6 bases). Source material: peripheral blood. This clonotype originated in a woman aged 55 to 70 with active COVID-19. The CDR3 loop is CASSPRQAGEQYF. The CDR3 nucleotides are TGTGCCAGCAGCCCTAGACAGGCGGGCGAGCAGTACTTC.